This T cell receptor beta chain was observed in a study of control samples from healthy donors and cancer patients. The germline V gene has CDR1 ENHRY and CDR2 SYGVKD. The CDR3 spans 15 residues. V lost 2 bases to trimming and J lost 5 bases, with 13 bases between them. Using immunoSEQ multiplex PCR, the repertoire was profiled, and TCRdb retains in-frame clones only, with some absent. This table has about 150,000 clones, roughly 93% appearing once. Specimen: blood. The receptor was isolated from a man aged 50 or older in good health. The rearrangement links TRBV10-3 to TRBJ1-5, with D unclear. The CDR3 nucleotides are TGTGCCATCAGTGAGCTTCGGGCCGTTGATCAGCCCCAGCATTTT. It yields the protein CAISELRAVDQPQHF.